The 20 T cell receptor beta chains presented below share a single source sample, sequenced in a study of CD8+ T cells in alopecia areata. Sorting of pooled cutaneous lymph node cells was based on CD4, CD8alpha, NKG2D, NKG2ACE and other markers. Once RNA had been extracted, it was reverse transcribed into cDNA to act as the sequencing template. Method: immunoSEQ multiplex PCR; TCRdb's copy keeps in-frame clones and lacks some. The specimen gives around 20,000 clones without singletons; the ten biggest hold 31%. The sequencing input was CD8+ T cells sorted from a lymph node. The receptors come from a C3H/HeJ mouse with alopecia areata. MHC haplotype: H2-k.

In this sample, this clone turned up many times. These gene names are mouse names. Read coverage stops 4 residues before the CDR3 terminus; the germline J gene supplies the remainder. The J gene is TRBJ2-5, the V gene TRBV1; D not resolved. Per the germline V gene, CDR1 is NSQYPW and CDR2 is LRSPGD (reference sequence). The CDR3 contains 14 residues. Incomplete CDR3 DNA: TGCACCTGCAGTGCAGATATCACCCAGGAC. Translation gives CTCSADITQD. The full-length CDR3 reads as CTCSADITQDTQYF. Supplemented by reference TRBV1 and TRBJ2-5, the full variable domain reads VTLLEQNPRWRLVPRGQAVNLRCILKNSQYPWMSWYQQDLQKQLQWLFTLRSPGDKEVKSLPGADYLATRVTDTELRLQVANMSQGRTLYCTCSADITQDTQYFGPGTRLLVL.

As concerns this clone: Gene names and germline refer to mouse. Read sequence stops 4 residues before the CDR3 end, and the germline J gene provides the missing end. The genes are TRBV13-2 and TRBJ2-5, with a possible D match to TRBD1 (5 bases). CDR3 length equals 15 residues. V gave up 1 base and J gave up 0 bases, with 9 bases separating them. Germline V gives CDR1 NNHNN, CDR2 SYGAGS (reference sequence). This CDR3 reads CASGDRQTNQDTQYF. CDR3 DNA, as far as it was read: TGTGCCAGCGGTGATCGACAGACTAACCAAGAC.

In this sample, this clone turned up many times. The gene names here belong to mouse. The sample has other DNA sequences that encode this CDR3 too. The sequenced part of the CDR3 DNA is TGCACCTGCAGTGCAGACTGGGGGTATGCT. It translates to CTCSADWGYA. The CDR3 in full is CTCSADWGYAEQFF. The rearrangement joins TRBV1 to TRBJ2-1; TRBD2 matches 7 bases. The missing CDR3 end, 4 residues past where the read stops, is filled in from the germline J gene. Germline CDR1 is NSQYPW and CDR2 is LRSPGD (reference sequence). The CDR3 extends over 14 amino acids. The J segment lost 4 bases and the V segment lost 0 bases, leaving 0 bases of the junction unmatched.

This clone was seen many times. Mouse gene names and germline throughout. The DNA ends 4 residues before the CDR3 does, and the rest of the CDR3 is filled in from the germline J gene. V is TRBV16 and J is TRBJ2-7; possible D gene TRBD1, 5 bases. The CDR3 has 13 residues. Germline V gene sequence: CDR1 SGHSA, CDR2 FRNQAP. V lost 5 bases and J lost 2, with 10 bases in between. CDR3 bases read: TGTGCAAGCAGCCCCGGACAAACCTAT. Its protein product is CASSPGQTY. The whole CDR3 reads CASSPGQTYEQYF.

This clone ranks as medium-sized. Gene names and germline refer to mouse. This CDR3 is CASSQQGLGGQREVFF. CDR3 DNA, as far as it was read: TGTGCCAGCAGCCAACAGGGACTGGGGGGGCAGAGA. The chain joins TRBV4 to TRBJ1-1; a possible D gene is TRBD1 (6 bases). The CDR3 end falls 4 residues outside the read, so it is completed with the germline J gene. The CDR3 loop spans 16 amino acids. Germline V gives CDR1 LGHDT, CDR2 YNNKQL (reference sequence).

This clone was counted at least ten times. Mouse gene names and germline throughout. The sequenced part of the CDR3 DNA is TGTGGTGCTAGGCTGGGAAAAGCAAACACA. It yields the protein CGARLGKANT. The full CDR3 protein reads CGARLGKANTEVFF. The chain links TRBV20 to TRBJ1-1; no firm D call. Read sequence stops 4 residues before the CDR3 end, and the germline J gene provides the missing end. The CDR3 runs to 14 residues. V dropped 2 bases and J dropped 0 bases, with 10 bases sitting between them. Per germline, CDR1 GFQATS and CDR2 STVNSAI. The full variable domain, completed using reference TRBV20 and TRBJ1-1, is GALVYQYPRRTICKSGTSMRMECQAVGFQATSVAWYRQSPQKTFELIALSTVNSAIKYEQNFTQEKFPISHPNLSFSSMTVLNAYLEDRGLYLCGARLGKANTEVFFGKGTRLTVV.

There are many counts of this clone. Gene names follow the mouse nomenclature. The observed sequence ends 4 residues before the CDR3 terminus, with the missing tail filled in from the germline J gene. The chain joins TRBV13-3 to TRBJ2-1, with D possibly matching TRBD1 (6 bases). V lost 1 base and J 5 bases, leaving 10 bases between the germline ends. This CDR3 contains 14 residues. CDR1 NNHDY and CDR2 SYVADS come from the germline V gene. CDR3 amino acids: CASSDQGRDAEQFF. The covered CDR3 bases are TGTGCCAGCAGTGATCAGGGGAGGGATGCT.

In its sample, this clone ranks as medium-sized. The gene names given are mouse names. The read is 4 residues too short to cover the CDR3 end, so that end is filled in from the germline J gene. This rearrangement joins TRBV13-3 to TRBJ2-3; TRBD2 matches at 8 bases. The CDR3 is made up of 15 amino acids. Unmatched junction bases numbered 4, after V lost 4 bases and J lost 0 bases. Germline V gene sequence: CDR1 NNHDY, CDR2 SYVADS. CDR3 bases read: TGTGCCAGCAGTACCGGGACTGGAAGTGCAGAA. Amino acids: CASSTGTGSAE. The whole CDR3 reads CASSTGTGSAETLYF.

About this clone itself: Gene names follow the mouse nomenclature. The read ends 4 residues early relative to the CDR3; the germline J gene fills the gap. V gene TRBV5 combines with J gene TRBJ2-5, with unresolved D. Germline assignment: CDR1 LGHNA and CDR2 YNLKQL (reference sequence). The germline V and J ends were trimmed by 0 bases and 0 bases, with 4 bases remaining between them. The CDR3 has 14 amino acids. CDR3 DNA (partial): TGTGCCAGCAGCCAAGACTTTAACCAAGAC. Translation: CASSQDFNQD. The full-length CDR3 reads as CASSQDFNQDTQYF.

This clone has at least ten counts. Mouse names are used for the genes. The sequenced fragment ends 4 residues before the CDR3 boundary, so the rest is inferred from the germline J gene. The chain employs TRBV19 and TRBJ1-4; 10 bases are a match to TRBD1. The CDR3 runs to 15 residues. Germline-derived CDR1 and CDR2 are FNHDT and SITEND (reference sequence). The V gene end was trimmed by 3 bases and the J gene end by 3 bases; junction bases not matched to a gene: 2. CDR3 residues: CASSTGTGANERLFF. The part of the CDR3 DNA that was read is TGTGCCAGCAGTACCGGGACAGGGGCCAACGAA.

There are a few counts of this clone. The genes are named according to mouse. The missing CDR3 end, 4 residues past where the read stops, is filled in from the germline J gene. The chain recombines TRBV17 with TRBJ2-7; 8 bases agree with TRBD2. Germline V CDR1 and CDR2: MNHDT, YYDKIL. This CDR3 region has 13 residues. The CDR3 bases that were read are TGTGCTAGCAGTAGAACTGGGGGAGAT. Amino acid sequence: CASSRTGGD. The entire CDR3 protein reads CASSRTGGDEQYF.

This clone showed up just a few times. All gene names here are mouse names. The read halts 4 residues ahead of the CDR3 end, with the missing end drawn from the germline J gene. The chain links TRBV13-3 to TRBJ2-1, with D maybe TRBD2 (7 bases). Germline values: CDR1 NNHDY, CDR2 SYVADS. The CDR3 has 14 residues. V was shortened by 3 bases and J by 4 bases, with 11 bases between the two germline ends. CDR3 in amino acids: CASSGGARYAEQFF. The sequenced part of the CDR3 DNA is TGTGCCAGCAGTGGGGGGGCGCGATATGCT.

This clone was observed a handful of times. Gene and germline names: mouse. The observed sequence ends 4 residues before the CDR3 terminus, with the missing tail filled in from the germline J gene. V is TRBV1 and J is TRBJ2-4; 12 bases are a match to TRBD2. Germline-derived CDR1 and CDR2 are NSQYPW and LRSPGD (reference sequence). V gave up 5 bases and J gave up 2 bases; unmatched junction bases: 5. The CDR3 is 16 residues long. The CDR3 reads CTCSPGTGGLQNTLYF. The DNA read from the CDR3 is TGCACCTGCAGTCCCGGGACTGGGGGGCTTCAAAAC.

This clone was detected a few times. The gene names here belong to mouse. The DNA read from the CDR3 is TGTGCCAGCAGTATAATGGGGGGCTAT. Protein sequence: CASSIMGGY. The full CDR3 sequence reads CASSIMGGYEQYF. The chain recombines TRBV19 with TRBJ2-7; 7 bases match TRBD2. The read falls 4 residues short of the CDR3 end, and the missing part is taken from the germline J gene. Germline V CDR1 and CDR2: FNHDT, SITEND (reference sequence). The CDR3 is made up of 13 amino acids. The ends lost 1 base at V and 3 bases at J; junction bases unmatched: 1.

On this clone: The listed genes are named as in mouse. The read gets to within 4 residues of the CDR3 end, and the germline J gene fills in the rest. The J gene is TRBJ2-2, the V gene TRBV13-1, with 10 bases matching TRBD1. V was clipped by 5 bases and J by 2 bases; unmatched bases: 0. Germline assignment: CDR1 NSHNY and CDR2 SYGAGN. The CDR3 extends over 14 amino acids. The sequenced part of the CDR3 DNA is TGTGCCAGCAGGACAGGGGGCAACACCGGG. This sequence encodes CASRTGGNTG. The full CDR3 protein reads CASRTGGNTGQLYF.

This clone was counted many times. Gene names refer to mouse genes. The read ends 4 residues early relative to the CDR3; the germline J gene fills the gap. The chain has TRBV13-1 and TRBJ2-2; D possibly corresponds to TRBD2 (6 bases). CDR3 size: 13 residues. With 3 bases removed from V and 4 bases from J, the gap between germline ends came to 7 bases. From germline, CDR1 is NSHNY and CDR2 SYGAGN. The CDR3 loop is CASSGGGTGQLYF. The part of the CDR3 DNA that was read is TGTGCCAGCAGTGGTGGGGGCACCGGG.

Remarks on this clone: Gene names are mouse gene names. Incomplete CDR3 DNA: TGCACCTGCAGTGCAGACACCTAT. It specifies CTCSADTY. The whole CDR3 region reads CTCSADTYEQYF. J is TRBJ2-7 and V is TRBV1, with no clear D. The CDR3 extends 4 residues past the end of the read, so its final part is completed from the germline J gene. This CDR3 contains 12 residues. Trimming took 0 bases from V and 2 from J, leaving 2 bases between them. Per the germline V gene, CDR1 is NSQYPW and CDR2 is LRSPGD (reference sequence).

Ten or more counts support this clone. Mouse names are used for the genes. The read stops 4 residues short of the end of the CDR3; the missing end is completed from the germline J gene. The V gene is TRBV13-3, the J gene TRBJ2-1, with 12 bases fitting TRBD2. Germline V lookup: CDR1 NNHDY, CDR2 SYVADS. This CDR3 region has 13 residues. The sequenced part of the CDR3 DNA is TGTGCCAGCACGCGACTGGGGGGGCCT. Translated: CASTRLGGP. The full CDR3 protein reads CASTRLGGPEQFF.

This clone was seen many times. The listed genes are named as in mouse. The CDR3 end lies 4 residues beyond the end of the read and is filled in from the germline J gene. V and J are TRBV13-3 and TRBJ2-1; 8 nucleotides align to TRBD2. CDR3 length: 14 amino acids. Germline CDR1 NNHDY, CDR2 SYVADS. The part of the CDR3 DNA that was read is TGTGCCAGCAGTGTCTGGGGGGTCGAGGCT. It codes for CASSVWGVEA. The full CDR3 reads CASSVWGVEAEQFF.

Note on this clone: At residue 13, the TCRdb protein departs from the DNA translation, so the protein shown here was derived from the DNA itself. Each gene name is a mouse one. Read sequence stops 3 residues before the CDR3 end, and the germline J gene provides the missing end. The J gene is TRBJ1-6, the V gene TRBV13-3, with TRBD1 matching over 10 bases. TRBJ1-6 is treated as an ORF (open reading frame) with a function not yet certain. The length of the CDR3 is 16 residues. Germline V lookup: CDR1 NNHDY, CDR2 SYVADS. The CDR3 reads CASGDRGTGVNSPLYF. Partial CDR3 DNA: TGTGCCAGCGGTGATAGGGGGACAGGGGTTAATTCGCCC.